The clone carrying this T cell receptor (beta chain) was detected many times. The data derive from a study of T cells after yellow fever vaccination. MiXCR was run by TCRdb on the 5' RACE reads, yielding one entry per CDR3 protein. The sample carries hundreds of thousands of distinct CDR3 sequences, 3% to 4.5% recorded once. Germline assignment: CDR1 SGHRS and CDR2 YFSETQ. CDR3 size: 15 residues. Trimming shortened V by 0 bases and J by 5 bases, and 11 bases separated the two germline ends. The sequence was collected from a man aged 18 to 29 who received the YFV17D yellow fever vaccine. The rearrangement joins TRBV5-1 to TRBJ2-2; a possible D gene is TRBD2 (6 bases). The sequencing used PBMCs, collected on the day of the yellow fever booster vaccination. The CDR3 bases are TGCGCCAGCAGCTTGGGGCCGGAGGGAACCGGGGAGCTGTTTTTT. Its protein product is CASSLGPEGTGELFF.